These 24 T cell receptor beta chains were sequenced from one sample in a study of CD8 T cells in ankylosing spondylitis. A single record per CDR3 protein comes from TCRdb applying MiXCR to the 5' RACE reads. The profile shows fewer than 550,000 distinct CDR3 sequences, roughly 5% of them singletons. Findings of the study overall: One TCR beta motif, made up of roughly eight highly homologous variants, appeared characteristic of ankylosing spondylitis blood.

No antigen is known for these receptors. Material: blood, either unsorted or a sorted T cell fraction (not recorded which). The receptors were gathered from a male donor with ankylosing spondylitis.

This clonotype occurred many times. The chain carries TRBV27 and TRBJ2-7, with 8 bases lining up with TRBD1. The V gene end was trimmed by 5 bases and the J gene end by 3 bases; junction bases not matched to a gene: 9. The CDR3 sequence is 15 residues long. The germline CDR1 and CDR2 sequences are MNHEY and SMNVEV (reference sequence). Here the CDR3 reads CASSPLDRAGYEQYF. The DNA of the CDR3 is TGTGCCAGCAGTCCTTTGGACAGGGCAGGCTACGAGCAGTACTTC.

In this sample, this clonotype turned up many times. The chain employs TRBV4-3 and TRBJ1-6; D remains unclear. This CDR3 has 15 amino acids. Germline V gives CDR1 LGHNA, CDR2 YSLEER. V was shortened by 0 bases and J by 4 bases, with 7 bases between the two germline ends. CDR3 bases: TGCGCCAGCAGCCAAGATCAGGTTTATAATTCACCCCTCCACTTT. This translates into CASSQDQVYNSPLHF.

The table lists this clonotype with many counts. The CDR3 spells CASSLEPGPDTQYF. CDR3 in DNA: TGTGCCAGCAGCTTGGAGCCGGGGCCAGATACGCAGTATTTT. The chain has TRBV5-6 and TRBJ2-3, with D perhaps matching TRBD1 or TRBD2 (5 bases each). This CDR3 spans 14 amino acids. The ends were cut back, 0 bases at V and 4 bases at J, with 9 bases in the middle. From germline, CDR1 is SGHDT and CDR2 YYEEEE.

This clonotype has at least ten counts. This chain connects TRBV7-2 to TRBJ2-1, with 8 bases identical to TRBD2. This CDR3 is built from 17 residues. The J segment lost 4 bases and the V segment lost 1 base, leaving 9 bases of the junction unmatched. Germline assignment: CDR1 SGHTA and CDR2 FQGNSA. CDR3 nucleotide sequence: TGTGCCAGCAGCTTAGGAGGACTAGCAAAGAGTTACAATGAGCAGTTCTTC. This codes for CASSLGGLAKSYNEQFF.

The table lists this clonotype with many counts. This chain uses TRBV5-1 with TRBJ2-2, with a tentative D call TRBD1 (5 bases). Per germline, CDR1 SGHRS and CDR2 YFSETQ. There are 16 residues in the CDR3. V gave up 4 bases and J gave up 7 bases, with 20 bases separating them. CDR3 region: CASSPMVNPRGGELFF. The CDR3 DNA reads TGCGCCAGCAGCCCGATGGTAAACCCAAGGGGCGGGGAGCTGTTTTTT.

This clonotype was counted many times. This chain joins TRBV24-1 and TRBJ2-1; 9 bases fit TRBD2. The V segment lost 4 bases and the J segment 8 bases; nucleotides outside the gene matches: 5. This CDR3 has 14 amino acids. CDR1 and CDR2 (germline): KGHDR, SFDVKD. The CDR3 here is CATSEASGADEQFF. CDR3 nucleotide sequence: TGTGCCACCAGTGAGGCTAGCGGGGCGGATGAGCAGTTCTTC.

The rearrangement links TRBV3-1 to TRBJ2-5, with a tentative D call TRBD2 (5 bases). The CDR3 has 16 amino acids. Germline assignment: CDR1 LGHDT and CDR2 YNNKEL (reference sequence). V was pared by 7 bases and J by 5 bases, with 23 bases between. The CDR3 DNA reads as TGTGCCAGCACCGCCCGGACCGGGAAACGGTGGGAGACCCAGTACTTC. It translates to CASTARTGKRWETQYF.

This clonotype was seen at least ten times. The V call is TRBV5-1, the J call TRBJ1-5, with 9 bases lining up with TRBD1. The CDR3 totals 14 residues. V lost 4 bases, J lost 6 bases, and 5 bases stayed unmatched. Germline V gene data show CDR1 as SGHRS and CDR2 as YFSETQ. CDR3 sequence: CASSEGTGSQPQHF. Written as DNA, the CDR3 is TGCGCCAGCAGCGAGGGGACAGGGAGTCAGCCCCAGCATTTT.

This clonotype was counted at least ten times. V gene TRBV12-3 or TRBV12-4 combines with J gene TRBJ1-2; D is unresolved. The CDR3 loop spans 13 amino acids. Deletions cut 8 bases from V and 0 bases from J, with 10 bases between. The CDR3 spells CASSGEANYGYTF. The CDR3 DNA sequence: TGTGCCAGCTCCGGGGAAGCTAACTATGGCTACACCTTC.

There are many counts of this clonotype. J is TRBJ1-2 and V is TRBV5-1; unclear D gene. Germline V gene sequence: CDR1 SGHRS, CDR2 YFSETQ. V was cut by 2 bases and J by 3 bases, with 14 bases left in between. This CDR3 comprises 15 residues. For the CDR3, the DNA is TGCGCCAGCAGCTTTAACCAAGAAGCGGACTATGGCTACACCTTC. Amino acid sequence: CASSFNQEADYGYTF.

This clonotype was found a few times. The CDR3: CASSERQDNQPQHF. CDR3 DNA sequence: TGTGCCAGCAGTGAAAGGCAGGACAATCAGCCCCAGCATTTT. The V gene is TRBV2, the J gene TRBJ1-5; D not certain. Per germline, CDR1 SNHLY and CDR2 FYNNEI. The V gene lost 2 bases and the J gene lost 3 bases, with 8 bases spanning the gap. The CDR3 is 14 amino acids.

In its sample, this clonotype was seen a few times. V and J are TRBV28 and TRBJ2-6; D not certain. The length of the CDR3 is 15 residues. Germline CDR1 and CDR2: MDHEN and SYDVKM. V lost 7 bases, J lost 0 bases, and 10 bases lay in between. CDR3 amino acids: CASKAGNSGANVLTF. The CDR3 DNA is TGTGCCAGCAAGGCAGGTAACTCTGGGGCCAACGTCCTGACTTTC.

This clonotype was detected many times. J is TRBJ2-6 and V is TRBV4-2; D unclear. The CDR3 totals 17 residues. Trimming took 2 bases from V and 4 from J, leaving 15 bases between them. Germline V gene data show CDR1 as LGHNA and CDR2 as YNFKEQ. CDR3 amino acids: CASSQSIRAVGANVLTF. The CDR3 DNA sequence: TGTGCCAGCAGCCAATCAATCCGGGCAGTAGGGGCCAACGTCCTGACTTTC.

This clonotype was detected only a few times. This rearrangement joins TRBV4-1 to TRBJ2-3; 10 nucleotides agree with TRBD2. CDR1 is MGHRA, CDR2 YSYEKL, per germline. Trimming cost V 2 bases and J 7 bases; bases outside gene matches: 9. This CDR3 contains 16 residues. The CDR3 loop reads CASSQPRSGGGNTQYF. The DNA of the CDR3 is TGCGCCAGCAGCCAACCCCGGAGCGGGGGGGGAAATACGCAGTATTTT.

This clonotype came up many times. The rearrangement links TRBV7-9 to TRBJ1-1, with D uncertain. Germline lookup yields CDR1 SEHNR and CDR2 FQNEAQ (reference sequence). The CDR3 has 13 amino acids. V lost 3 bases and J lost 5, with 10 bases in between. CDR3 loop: CASSFGLSTEAFF. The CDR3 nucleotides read TGTGCCAGCAGCTTCGGACTGTCTACTGAAGCTTTCTTT.

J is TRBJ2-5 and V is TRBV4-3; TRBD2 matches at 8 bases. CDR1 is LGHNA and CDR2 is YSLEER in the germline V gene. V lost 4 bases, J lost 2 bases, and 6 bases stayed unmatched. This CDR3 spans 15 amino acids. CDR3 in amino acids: CASSRRGAGQETQYF. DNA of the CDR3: TGCGCCAGCAGCCGGCGGGGGGCGGGTCAAGAGACCCAGTACTTC.

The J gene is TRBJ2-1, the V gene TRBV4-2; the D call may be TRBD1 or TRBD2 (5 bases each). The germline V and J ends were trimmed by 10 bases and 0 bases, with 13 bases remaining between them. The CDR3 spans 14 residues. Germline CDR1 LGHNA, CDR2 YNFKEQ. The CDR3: CAMTPGLSYNEQFF. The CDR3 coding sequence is TGTGCCATGACCCCGGGGCTCTCCTACAATGAGCAGTTCTTC.

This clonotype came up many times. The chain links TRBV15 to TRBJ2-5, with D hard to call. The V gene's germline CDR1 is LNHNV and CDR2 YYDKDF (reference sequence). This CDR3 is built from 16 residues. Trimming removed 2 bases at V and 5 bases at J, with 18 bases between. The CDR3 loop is CATSRLGWGVSETQYF. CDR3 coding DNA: TGTGCCACCAGCAGACTAGGGTGGGGTGTATCCGAGACCCAGTACTTC.

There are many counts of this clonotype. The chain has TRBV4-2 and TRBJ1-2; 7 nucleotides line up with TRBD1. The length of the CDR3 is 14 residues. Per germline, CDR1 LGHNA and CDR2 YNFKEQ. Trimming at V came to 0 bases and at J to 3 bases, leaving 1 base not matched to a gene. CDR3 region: CASSQDGQDYGYTF. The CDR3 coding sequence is TGTGCCAGCAGCCAAGACGGACAGGACTATGGCTACACCTTC.

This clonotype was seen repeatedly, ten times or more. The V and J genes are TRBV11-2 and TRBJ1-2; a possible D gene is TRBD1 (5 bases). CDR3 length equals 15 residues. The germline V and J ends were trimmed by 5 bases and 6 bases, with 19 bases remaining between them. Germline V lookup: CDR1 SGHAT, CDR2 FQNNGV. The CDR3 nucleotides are TGTGCCAGCAGCGCGTGGACACCCCTTGATCATGGCTACACCTTC. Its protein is CASSAWTPLDHGYTF. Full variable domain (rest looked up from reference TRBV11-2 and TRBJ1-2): EAGVAQSPRYKIIEKRQSVAFWCNPISGHATLYWYQQILGQGPKLLIQFQNNGVVDDSQLPKDRFSAERLKGVDSTLKIQPAKLEDSAVYLCASSAWTPLDHGYTFGSGTRLTVV.

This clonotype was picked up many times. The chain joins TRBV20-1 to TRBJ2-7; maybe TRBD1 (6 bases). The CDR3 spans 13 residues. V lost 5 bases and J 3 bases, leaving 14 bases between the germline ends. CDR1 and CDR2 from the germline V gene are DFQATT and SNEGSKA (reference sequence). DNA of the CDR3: TGCAGTGCTCGCCGGGACACCGACTACGAGCAGTACTTC. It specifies CSARRDTDYEQYF.

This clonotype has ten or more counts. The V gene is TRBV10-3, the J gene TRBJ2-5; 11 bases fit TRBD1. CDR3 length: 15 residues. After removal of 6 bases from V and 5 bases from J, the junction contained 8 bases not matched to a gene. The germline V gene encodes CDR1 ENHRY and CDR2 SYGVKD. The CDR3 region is CAISLRTGGRETQYF. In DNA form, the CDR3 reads TGTGCCATCAGCCTTAGGACAGGGGGCCGGGAGACCCAGTACTTC.

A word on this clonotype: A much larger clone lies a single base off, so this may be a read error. This CDR3 is CSVRGGRYTEAFF. CDR3 coding DNA: TGCAGCGTCCGTGGAGGTAGGTACACTGAAGCTTTCTTT. The chain couples TRBV29-1 to TRBJ1-1; no firm D call. V lost 6 bases and J lost 3, with 14 bases in between. The CDR3 sequence is 13 residues long. Germline CDR1 and CDR2: SQVTM and ANQGSEA.

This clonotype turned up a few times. CDR3 nucleotide sequence: TGCGCCAGCAGTAGACAAGAGGGGACCTACGAGCAGTACTTC. It encodes CASSRQEGTYEQYF. V usage is TRBV10-2 and J usage is TRBJ2-7; the D gene could be TRBD1 or TRBD2 (5 bases each). V was shortened by 5 bases and J by 2 bases, with 13 bases between the two germline ends. This CDR3 is built from 14 residues. Germline V gives CDR1 WSHSY, CDR2 SAAADI.